This T cell receptor beta chain is drawn from a study of TIL therapy for anti-PD-1-resistant metastatic lung cancer. The libraries were made with immunoSEQ v3. Clones were read by immunoSEQ multiplex PCR, and TCRdb kept only the in-frame ones, dropping some. The data contain 52,000 or so clones, 75% to 90% of them singletons. Per the germline V gene, CDR1 is MNHEY and CDR2 is SVGEGT. This CDR3 comprises 13 residues. J gave up 3 bases and V 6 bases, and 5 bases lay outside the gene matches. Time point denoted: pre-treatment sample, taken before nivolumab and TIL therapy. The clonotype comes from a person between 30 and 80 years old with non-small cell lung cancer. The specimen comprised blood, sampled at baseline. This chain links TRBV6-2 or TRBV6-3 with TRBJ2-7; 7 bases are shared with TRBD1. CDR3 nucleotides: TGTGCCAGCAGCCGGGACAGAGTCTACGAGCAGTACTTC. Translating gives CASSRDRVYEQYF.